These 27 T cell receptor beta chains were all obtained from the same sample, sequenced in a study of OX40 agonist ivuxolimab in advanced cancers. Some clones are missing from TCRdb's copy, which holds only in-frame ones; the method was immunoSEQ multiplex PCR. Altogether 60,000 to 85,000 clones are present, 85% to 95% being singletons, with the ten largest covering just over 20%. This material consisted of CD4+ or CD8+ T cells sorted from blood, taken in a trial of the OX40 agonist ivuxolimab. These receptors originate from an adult with an advanced solid tumor such as melanoma, head and neck, liver or kidney cancer.

The chain is built from TRBV11-2 and TRBJ2-3; weak D call: TRBD2 (5 bases). This CDR3 comprises 14 residues. The ends were cut back, 5 bases at V and 0 bases at J, with 9 bases in the middle. Germline CDR1 is SGHAT and CDR2 is FQNNGV. In DNA, the CDR3 is TGTGCCAGCAGCGACCCGGGGAGCACAGATACGCAGTATTTT. Translating it yields CASSDPGSTDTQYF.

This chain uses TRBV5-1 with TRBJ2-2; D gene uncertain. This CDR3 has 11 residues. The germline V and J ends were trimmed by 2 bases and 6 bases, with 2 bases remaining between them. CDR1 SGHRS and CDR2 YFSETQ come from the germline V gene. In nucleotides, the CDR3 is TGCGCCAGCAGCTTTTCCGGGGAGCTGTTTTTT. Translating gives CASSFSGELFF.

The chain uses TRBV7-9 and TRBJ1-1; no definite D call. Deletions cut 5 bases from V and 7 bases from J, with 11 bases between. The CDR3 is 12 amino acids. Looked up from germline, CDR1 is SEHNR and CDR2 is FQNEAQ (reference sequence). The CDR3 loop reads CASSLHLDEAFF. The CDR3 nucleotides are TGTGCCAGCAGCCTACATCTCGATGAAGCTTTCTTT. Filled out from reference TRBV7-9 and TRBJ1-1, the complete variable domain reads DTGVSQNPRHKITKRGQNVTFRCDPISEHNRLYWYRQTLGQGPEFLTYFQNEAQLEKSRLLSDRFSAERPKGSFSTLEIQRTEQGDSAMYLCASSLHLDEAFFGQGTRLTVV.

J is TRBJ2-3 and V is TRBV4-1; 7 positions match TRBD2. CDR3 length: 15 residues. CDR1 and CDR2 from the germline V gene are MGHRA and YSYEKL. V dropped 1 base and J dropped 6; count of bases not matched to a gene: 7. The CDR3 DNA sequence: TGCGCCAGCAGCCAAGTTGGCGGGGGAGGGGATACGCAGTATTTT. It yields the protein CASSQVGGGGDTQYF.

This clone was observed a single time. The chain has TRBV5-1 and TRBJ2-3; possible D gene TRBD1, 6 bases. Germline assignment: CDR1 SGHRS and CDR2 YFSETQ. The CDR3 length is 15 residues. Trimming removed 4 bases from V and 0 bases from J, with 12 bases in between. The DNA of the CDR3 is TGCGCCAGCAGCCCGGACAGCCCTAGCACAGATACGCAGTATTTT. As protein: CASSPDSPSTDTQYF.

This clone showed up just once. The V and J genes are TRBV4-3 and TRBJ2-3; TRBD2 aligns across 10 bases. The CDR3 runs 18 residues. Germline V CDR1 and CDR2: LGHNA, YSLEER. Germline trimming cut 0 bases from V and 2 bases from J; bases unmatched to any gene: 8. The chain's CDR3 is CASSQDQKLAGNTDTQYF. DNA for the CDR3: TGCGCCAGCAGCCAAGATCAAAAACTAGCGGGAAACACAGATACGCAGTATTTT.

The chain combines TRBV27 with TRBJ1-2; the D gene is possibly TRBD1 (5 bases). V lost 4 bases and J lost 4, with 10 bases in between. The CDR3 loop spans 13 amino acids. Germline CDR1 MNHEY, CDR2 SMNVEV (reference sequence). CDR3: CASSSDRLYGYTF. CDR3 bases: TGTGCCAGCAGTTCCGACAGACTCTATGGCTACACCTTC.

The genes are TRBV4-1 and TRBJ1-6; TRBD1 matches at 7 bases. The germline V gene encodes CDR1 MGHRA and CDR2 YSYEKL. V lost 4 bases to trimming and J lost 7 bases; unmatched junction nucleotides: 7. The CDR3 runs to 15 residues. The CDR3 nucleotides read TGCGCCAGCAGCCTCCAACAGGGGAGAAATTCACCCCTCCACTTT. Its translation: CASSLQQGRNSPLHF.

The chain links TRBV11-2 to TRBJ1-1; possibly TRBD1 for D (6 bases). The V gene lost 1 base and the J gene lost 7 bases, with 10 bases spanning the gap. The CDR3 extends over 13 amino acids. The germline V gene encodes CDR1 SGHAT and CDR2 FQNNGV. CDR3 protein: CASSLAQGFEAFF. The CDR3 DNA reads as TGTGCCAGCAGCTTAGCACAGGGTTTTGAAGCTTTCTTT.

The rearrangement joins TRBV6-5 to TRBJ2-1; TRBD1 matches 10 bases. The CDR3 length is 16 residues. Germline V gives CDR1 MNHEY, CDR2 SVGAGI. The junction had 5 bases not matched to a gene; V was cut back by 2 bases and J by 4 bases. CDR3: CASSYARTGGYNEQFF. For the CDR3, the DNA is TGTGCCAGCAGTTACGCTCGGACAGGGGGATACAATGAGCAGTTCTTC.

J is TRBJ1-6 and V is TRBV7-9; D not resolved. This CDR3 region has 16 residues. The V and J ends lost 5 bases and 6 bases respectively, with 17 bases between them. Germline V gives CDR1 SEHNR, CDR2 FQNEAQ (reference sequence). The CDR3 nucleotides read TGTGCCAGCAGCCCGAGCCGATTCGTCCTTAATTCACCCCTCCACTTT. It codes for CASSPSRFVLNSPLHF. Full variable domain (rest looked up from reference TRBV7-9 and TRBJ1-6): DTGVSQNPRHKITKRGQNVTFRCDPISEHNRLYWYRQTLGQGPEFLTYFQNEAQLEKSRLLSDRFSAERPKGSFSTLEIQRTEQGDSAMYLCASSPSRFVLNSPLHFGNGTRLTVT.

The chain carries TRBV19 and TRBJ1-4; no firm D call. The CDR3 contains 11 residues. V lost 11 bases, J lost 8 bases, and 12 bases lay in between. Germline V gene data show CDR1 as LNHDA and CDR2 as SQIVND (reference sequence). The CDR3 nucleotides read TGTGCCGCCCGGACCGCGGAAAAACTGTTTTTT. Encoded protein: CAARTAEKLFF.

The chain is built from TRBV7-2 and TRBJ2-1, with D tentatively TRBD2 (6 bases). The V gene lost 1 base and the J gene lost 2 bases, with 12 bases spanning the gap. Germline CDR1 reads SGHTA; CDR2 reads FQGNSA. CDR3 size: 16 residues. The CDR3 nucleotides read TGTGCCAGCAGCTTAGTAGGGGAGGTGCCCTACAATGAGCAGTTCTTC. This codes for CASSLVGEVPYNEQFF.

V usage is TRBV15 and J usage is TRBJ2-7; TRBD2 is a possible D gene (5 bases). Trimming removed 5 bases at V and 3 bases at J, with 14 bases between. This CDR3 is built from 14 residues. Germline V gives CDR1 LNHNV, CDR2 YYDKDF (reference sequence). The CDR3, as DNA: TGTGCCACCAGCCGATCGGGGTCAAACTACGAGCAGTACTTC. Its protein product is CATSRSGSNYEQYF.

V and J are TRBV15 and TRBJ1-2; the match to TRBD1 covers 8 bases. Germline V gene data show CDR1 as LNHNV and CDR2 as YYDKDF (reference sequence). The CDR3 has 16 amino acids. The ends lost 0 bases at V and 6 bases at J; junction bases unmatched: 9. CDR3 bases: TGTGCCACCAGCAGAGATTTGGCAGGGGGCTCGGATGGCTACACCTTC. Its protein is CATSRDLAGGSDGYTF.

The chain uses TRBV13 and TRBJ2-7, with 7 bases identical to TRBD1. Germline V CDR1 and CDR2: PRHDT, FYEKMQ (reference sequence). V shed 6 bases and J 2 bases; nucleotides not matched to a gene: 10. The CDR3 has 15 amino acids. The CDR3 sequence is CASRPATGAPYEQYF. The CDR3 nucleotides are TGTGCCAGCAGACCCGCAACAGGGGCCCCCTACGAGCAGTACTTC.

The rearrangement uses TRBV4-1 and TRBJ2-3; 14 bases fit TRBD2. The CDR3 contains 16 residues. CDR1 and CDR2 from the germline V gene are MGHRA and YSYEKL. The J segment lost 1 base and the V segment lost 5 bases, leaving 2 bases of the junction unmatched. CDR3 in amino acids: CASSGTSGGRTDTQYF. Here the CDR3 DNA reads TGCGCCAGCAGCGGGACTAGCGGGGGACGCACAGATACGCAGTATTTT.

This clone was observed a few times. This chain connects TRBV10-3 to TRBJ1-1; D is unresolved. Germline V lookup: CDR1 ENHRY, CDR2 SYGVKD. V lost 6 bases to trimming and J lost 4 bases, with 12 bases between them. The CDR3 has 13 amino acids. The CDR3 reads CAISLKQVTEAFF. Written as DNA, the CDR3 is TGTGCCATCAGCCTAAAACAAGTCACTGAAGCTTTCTTT.

V usage is TRBV4-3 and J usage is TRBJ2-7; D gene unclear. The CDR3 is made up of 15 amino acids. V lost 0 bases and J 4 bases, leaving 13 bases between the germline ends. From germline, CDR1 is LGHNA and CDR2 YSLEER. The CDR3: CASSQDLGLLYEQYF. In nucleotides, the CDR3 is TGCGCCAGCAGCCAAGATCTTGGGTTATTATACGAGCAGTACTTC.

The gene calls are TRBV6-5 and TRBJ2-1; perhaps TRBD2 as D (5 bases). The CDR3 extends over 15 amino acids. Trimming took off 6 bases at V and 0 bases at J, with 12 bases between the two ends. Germline V lookup: CDR1 MNHEY, CDR2 SVGAGI. CDR3 sequence: CASRLLGSSYNEQFF. The CDR3 nucleotides read TGTGCCAGCAGGCTACTAGGGTCCTCCTACAATGAGCAGTTCTTC.

This chain links TRBV28 with TRBJ1-1; tentatively, D is TRBD1 (5 bases). The V and J ends lost 6 bases and 1 base respectively, with 15 bases between them. Per germline, CDR1 MDHEN and CDR2 SYDVKM. CDR3 length equals 15 residues. DNA for the CDR3: TGTGCCAGCAGCCTAAACTCAGGGTGGAACACTGAAGCTTTCTTT. This encodes CASSLNSGWNTEAFF.

The V call is TRBV7-9, the J call TRBJ1-5; no clear D. V was pared by 6 bases and J by 2 bases, with 11 bases between. Germline assignment: CDR1 SEHNR and CDR2 FQNEAQ (reference sequence). The CDR3 is 14 amino acids. CDR3 protein: CASRKDGGNQPQHF. CDR3 nucleotide sequence: TGTGCCAGCAGAAAGGACGGTGGCAATCAGCCCCAGCATTTT.

The rearrangement links TRBV28 to TRBJ2-7; D might be TRBD1 (5 bases). Trimming took 2 bases from V and 5 from J, leaving 7 bases between them. Germline V lookup: CDR1 MDHEN, CDR2 SYDVKM. The CDR3 consists of 12 residues. The CDR3 region is CASSLQGHEQYF. CDR3 DNA sequence: TGTGCCAGCAGTTTACAGGGCCACGAGCAGTACTTC.

The chain employs TRBV5-1 and TRBJ1-1; D might be TRBD1 (6 bases). CDR1 is SGHRS, CDR2 YFSETQ, per germline. This CDR3 is built from 15 residues. V lost 3 bases, J lost 5 bases, and 17 bases lay in between. The CDR3 coding sequence is TGCGCCAGCAGCTCCGCCAACAGGGAGCGGACTGAAGCTTTCTTT. Its protein is CASSSANRERTEAFF. Supplemented by reference TRBV5-1 and TRBJ1-1, the full variable domain reads KAGVTQTPRYLIKTRGQQVTLSCSPISGHRSVSWYQQTPGQGLQFLFEYFSETQRNKGNFPGRFSGRQFSNSRSEMNVSTLELGDSALYLCASSSANRERTEAFFGQGTRLTVV.

The gene calls are TRBV6-5 and TRBJ2-1, with 11 bases matching TRBD2. V shed 5 bases and J 7 bases; nucleotides not matched to a gene: 7. The V gene's germline CDR1 is MNHEY and CDR2 SVGAGI. The CDR3 is 15 residues long. CDR3 sequence: CASSPGTSGLNEQFF. The CDR3 nucleotides are TGTGCCAGCAGTCCCGGGACTAGCGGTTTGAATGAGCAGTTCTTC.

The chain joins TRBV6-6 to TRBJ1-3; D is unclear. Between the trimmed V and J ends, which lost 0 bases and 0 bases, there was a span of 3 bases. The CDR3 totals 14 residues. Germline V gene lookup returns CDR1 MNHNY and CDR2 SVGAGI (reference sequence). This CDR3 reads CASSYSISGNTIYF. In nucleotides, the CDR3 is TGTGCCAGCAGTTACTCGATCTCTGGAAACACCATATATTTT.

The chain recombines TRBV4-3 with TRBJ2-7; D might be TRBD2 (7 bases). Germline V lookup: CDR1 LGHNA, CDR2 YSLEER. V lost 0 bases and J lost 3, with 18 bases in between. CDR3 length equals 17 residues. The CDR3 protein is CASSQDSVRGAGYEQYF. CDR3 in DNA: TGCGCCAGCAGCCAAGACTCCGTCCGGGGGGCTGGCTACGAGCAGTACTTC.